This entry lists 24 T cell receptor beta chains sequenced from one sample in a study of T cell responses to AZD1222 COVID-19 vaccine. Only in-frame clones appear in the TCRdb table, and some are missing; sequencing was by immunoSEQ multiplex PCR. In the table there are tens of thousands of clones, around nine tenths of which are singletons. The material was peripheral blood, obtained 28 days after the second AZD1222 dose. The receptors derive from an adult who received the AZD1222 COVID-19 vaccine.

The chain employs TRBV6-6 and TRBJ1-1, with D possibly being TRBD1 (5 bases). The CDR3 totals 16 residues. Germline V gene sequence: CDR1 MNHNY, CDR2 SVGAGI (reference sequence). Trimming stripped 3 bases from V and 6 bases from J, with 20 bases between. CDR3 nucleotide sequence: TGTGCCAGCAGTTATGGGAGGCAGGGACCAAGGGCTGAAGCTTTCTTT. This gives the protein CASSYGRQGPRAEAFF.

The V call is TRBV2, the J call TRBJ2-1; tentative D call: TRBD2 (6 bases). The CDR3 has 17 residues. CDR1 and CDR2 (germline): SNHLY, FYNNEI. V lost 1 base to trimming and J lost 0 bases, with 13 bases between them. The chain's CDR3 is CASSEGGSGGSYNEQFF. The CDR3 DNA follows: TGTGCCAGCAGTGAAGGTGGTAGCGGAGGCTCCTACAATGAGCAGTTCTTC.

CDR3 nucleotides: TGCGCCAGCAGCATGACAGGGGGCTCGAATCAGCCCCAGCATTTT. It codes for CASSMTGGSNQPQHF. J is TRBJ1-5 and V is TRBV5-1; 10 bases line up with TRBD1. The ends lost 4 bases at V and 4 bases at J; junction bases unmatched: 5. Germline lookup yields CDR1 SGHRS and CDR2 YFSETQ. The CDR3 has 15 amino acids.

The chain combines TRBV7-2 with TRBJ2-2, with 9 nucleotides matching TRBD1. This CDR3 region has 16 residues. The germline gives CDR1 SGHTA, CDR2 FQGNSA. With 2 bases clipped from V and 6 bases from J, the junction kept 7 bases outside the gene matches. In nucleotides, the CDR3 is TGTGCCAGCAGCTTAAGGGGACAGGGTTTTTCCGGGGAGCTGTTTTTT. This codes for CASSLRGQGFSGELFF.

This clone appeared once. CDR3 in DNA: TGTGCCAGAAAACGACCGAACACCGGGGAGCTGTTTTTT. Its translation is CARKRPNTGELFF. The chain has TRBV28 and TRBJ2-2; D unresolved. The CDR3 sequence is 13 residues long. Germline V lookup: CDR1 MDHEN, CDR2 SYDVKM. V shed 9 bases and J shed 0 bases, with 8 bases lying between them.

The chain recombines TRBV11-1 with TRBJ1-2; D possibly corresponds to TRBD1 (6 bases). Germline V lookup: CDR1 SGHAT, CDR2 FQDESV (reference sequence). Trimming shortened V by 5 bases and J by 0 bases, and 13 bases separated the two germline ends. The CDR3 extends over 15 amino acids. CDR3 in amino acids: CASSAWTATNYGYTF. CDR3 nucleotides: TGTGCCAGCAGCGCCTGGACAGCTACTAACTATGGCTACACCTTC.

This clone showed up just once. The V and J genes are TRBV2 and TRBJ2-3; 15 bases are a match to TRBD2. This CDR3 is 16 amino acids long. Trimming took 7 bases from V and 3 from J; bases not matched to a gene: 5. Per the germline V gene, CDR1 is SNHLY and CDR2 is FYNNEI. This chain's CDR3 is CASTRTSGGVTDTQYF. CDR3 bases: TGTGCCAGCACCAGGACTAGCGGGGGGGTTACAGATACGCAGTATTTT.

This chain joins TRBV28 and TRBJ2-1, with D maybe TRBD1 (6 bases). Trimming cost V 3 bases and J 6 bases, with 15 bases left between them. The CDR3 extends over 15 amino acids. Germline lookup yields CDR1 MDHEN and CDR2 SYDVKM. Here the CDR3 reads CASSFQGKIGNEQFF. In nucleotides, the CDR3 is TGTGCCAGCAGTTTTCAGGGGAAAATCGGCAATGAGCAGTTCTTC.

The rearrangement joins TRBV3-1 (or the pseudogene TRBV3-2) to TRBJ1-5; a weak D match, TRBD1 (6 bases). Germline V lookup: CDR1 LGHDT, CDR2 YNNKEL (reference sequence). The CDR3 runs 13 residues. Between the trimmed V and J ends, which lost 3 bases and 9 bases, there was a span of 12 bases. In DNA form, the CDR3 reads TGTGCCAGCAGCCAGGGGGACAAGGTGCCCCAGCATTTT. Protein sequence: CASSQGDKVPQHF.

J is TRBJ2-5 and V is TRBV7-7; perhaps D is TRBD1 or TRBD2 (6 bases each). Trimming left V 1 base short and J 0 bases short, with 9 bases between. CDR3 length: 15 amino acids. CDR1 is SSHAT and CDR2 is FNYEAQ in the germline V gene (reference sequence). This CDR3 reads CASSLVGGYQETQYF. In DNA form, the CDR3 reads TGTGCCAGCAGCTTAGTCGGGGGCTACCAAGAGACCCAGTACTTC.

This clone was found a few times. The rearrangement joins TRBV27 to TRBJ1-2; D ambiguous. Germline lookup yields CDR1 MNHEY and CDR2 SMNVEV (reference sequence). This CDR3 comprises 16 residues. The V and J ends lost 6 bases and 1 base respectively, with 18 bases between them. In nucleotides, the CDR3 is TGTGCCAGCAGATCTTATCCAGGTGATCTTAACTATGGCTACACCTTC. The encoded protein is CASRSYPGDLNYGYTF.

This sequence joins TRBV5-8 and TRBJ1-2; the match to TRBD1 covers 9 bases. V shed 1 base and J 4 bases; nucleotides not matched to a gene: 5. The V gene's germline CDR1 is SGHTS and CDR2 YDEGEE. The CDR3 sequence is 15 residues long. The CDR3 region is CASSLTGGRGYGYTF. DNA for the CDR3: TGTGCCAGCAGCTTGACAGGGGGCCGAGGCTATGGCTACACCTTC.

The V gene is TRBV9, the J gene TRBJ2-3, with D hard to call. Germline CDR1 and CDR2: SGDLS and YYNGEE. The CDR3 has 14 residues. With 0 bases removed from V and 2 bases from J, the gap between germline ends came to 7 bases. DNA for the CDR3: TGTGCCAGCAGCGTAGGTGGCAACACAGATACGCAGTATTTT. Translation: CASSVGGNTDTQYF.

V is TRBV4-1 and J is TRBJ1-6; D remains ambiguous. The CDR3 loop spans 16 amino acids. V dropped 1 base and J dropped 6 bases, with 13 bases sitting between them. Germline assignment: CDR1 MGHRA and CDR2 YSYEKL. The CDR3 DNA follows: TGCGCCAGCAGCCAAGTGGGGATGGCAAGTAATTCACCCCTCCACTTT. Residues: CASSQVGMASNSPLHF.

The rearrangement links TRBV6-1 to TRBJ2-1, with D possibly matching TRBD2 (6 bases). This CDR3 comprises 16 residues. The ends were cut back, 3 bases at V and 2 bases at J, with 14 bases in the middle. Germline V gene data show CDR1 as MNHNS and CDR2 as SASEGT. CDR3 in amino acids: CASSEGMLAAYNEQFF. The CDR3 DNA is TGTGCCAGCAGTGAGGGCATGTTAGCGGCCTACAATGAGCAGTTCTTC.

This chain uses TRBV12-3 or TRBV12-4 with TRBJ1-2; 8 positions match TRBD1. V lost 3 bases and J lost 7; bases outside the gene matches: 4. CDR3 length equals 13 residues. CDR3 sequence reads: CASSLADRAGYTF. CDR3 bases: TGTGCCAGCAGTTTGGCGGACAGGGCTGGCTACACCTTC.

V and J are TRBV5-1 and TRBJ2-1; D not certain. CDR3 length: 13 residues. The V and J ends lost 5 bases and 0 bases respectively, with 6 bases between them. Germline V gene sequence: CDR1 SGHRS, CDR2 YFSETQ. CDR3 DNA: TGCGCCAGCAGGACGGACTCCTACAATGAGCAGTTCTTC. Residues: CASRTDSYNEQFF.

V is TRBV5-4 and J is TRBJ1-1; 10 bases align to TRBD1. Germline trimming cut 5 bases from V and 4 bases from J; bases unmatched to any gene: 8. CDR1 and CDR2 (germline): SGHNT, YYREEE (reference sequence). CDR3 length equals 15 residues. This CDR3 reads CASSRDRGPLTEAFF. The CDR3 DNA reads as TGTGCCAGCAGTCGGGACAGGGGACCACTCACTGAAGCTTTCTTT.

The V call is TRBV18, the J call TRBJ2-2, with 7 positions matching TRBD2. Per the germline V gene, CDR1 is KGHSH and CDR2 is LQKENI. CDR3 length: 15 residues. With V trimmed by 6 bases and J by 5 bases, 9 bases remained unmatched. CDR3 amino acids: CASSPGGEKTGELFF. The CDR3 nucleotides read TGTGCCAGCTCGCCTGGGGGGGAGAAGACCGGGGAGCTGTTTTTT.

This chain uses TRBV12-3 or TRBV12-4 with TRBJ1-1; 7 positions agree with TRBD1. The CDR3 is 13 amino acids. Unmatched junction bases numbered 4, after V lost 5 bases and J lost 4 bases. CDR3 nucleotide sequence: TGTGCCAGCAGTAACAGGGGTTTCACTGAAGCTTTCTTT. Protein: CASSNRGFTEAFF.

CDR3 amino acids: CASSPEASGTDTQYF. The CDR3 bases are TGTGCCAGCAGCCCGGAAGCAAGCGGCACAGATACGCAGTATTTT. This chain uses TRBV3-1 (or the pseudogene TRBV3-2) with TRBJ2-3; no definite D call. The germline V gene has CDR1 LGHDT and CDR2 YNNKEL (reference sequence). The V end was cut by 4 bases, the J end by 1 base, with 12 bases between. The CDR3 is made up of 15 amino acids.

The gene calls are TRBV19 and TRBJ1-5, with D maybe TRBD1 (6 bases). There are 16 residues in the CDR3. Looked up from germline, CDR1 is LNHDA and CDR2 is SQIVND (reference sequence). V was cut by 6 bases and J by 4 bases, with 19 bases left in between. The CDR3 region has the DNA TGTGCCAGTAGGGAGGACAGTTTGGGCCTAAATCAGCCCCAGCATTTT. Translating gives CASREDSLGLNQPQHF.

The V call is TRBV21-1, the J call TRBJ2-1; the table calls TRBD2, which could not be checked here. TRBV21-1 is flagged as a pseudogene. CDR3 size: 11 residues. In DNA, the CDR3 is TGTGCCAGCAAGGAGAGCGATGAGCAGTTCTTC. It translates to CASKESDEQFF.

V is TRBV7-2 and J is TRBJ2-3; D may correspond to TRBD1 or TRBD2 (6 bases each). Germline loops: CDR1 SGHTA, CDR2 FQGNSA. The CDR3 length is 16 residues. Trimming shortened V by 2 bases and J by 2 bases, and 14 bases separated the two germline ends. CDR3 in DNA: TGTGCCAGCAGCTTATGGTCCGGGGGCCCCACAGATACGCAGTATTTT. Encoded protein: CASSLWSGGPTDTQYF.